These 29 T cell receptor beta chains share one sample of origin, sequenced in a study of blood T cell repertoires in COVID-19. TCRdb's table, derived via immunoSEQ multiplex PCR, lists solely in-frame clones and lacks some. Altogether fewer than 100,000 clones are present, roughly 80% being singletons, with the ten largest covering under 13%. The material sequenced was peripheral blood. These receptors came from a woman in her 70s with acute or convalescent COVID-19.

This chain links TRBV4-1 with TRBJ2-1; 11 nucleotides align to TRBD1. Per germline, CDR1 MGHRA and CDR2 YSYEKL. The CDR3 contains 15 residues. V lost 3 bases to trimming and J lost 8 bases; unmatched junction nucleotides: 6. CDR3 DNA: TGCGCCAGCAGCCAGGTCGGGACAGGGGGGGATGAGCAGTTCTTC. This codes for CASSQVGTGGDEQFF.

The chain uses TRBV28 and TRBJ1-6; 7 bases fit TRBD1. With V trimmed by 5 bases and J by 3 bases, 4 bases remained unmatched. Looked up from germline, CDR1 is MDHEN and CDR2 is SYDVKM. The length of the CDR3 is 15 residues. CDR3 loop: CASSPGTVYNSPLHF. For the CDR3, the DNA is TGTGCCAGCAGTCCCGGGACAGTCTATAATTCACCCCTCCACTTT.

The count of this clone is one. The CDR3 protein is CASSPRSGSSYNEQFF. In DNA form, the CDR3 reads TGCGCCAGCAGCCCAAGGTCTGGGAGCTCCTACAATGAGCAGTTCTTC. The V call is TRBV4-3, the J call TRBJ2-1; TRBD2 is a possible D gene (5 bases). The length of the CDR3 is 16 residues. Trimming shortened V by 4 bases and J by 0 bases, and 13 bases separated the two germline ends. Germline lookup yields CDR1 LGHNA and CDR2 YSLEER.

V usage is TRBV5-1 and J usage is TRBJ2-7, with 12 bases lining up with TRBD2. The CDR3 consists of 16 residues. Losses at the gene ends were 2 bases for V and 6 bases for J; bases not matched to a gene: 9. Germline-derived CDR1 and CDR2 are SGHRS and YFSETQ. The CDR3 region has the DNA TGCGCCAGCAGCTTTGGACTAGCGGGACCTGGGGTCGAGCAGTACTTC. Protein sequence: CASSFGLAGPGVEQYF.

The DNA for the CDR3 is TGTGCCAGCAGTTACTCGACTAGCGGGAGGCCCTACGAGCAGTACTTC. This encodes CASSYSTSGRPYEQYF. This chain uses TRBV6-6 with TRBJ2-7, with 13 bases aligning to TRBD2. Germline trimming cut 0 bases from V and 2 bases from J; bases unmatched to any gene: 1. This CDR3 spans 16 amino acids. From germline, CDR1 is MNHNY and CDR2 SVGAGI (reference sequence).

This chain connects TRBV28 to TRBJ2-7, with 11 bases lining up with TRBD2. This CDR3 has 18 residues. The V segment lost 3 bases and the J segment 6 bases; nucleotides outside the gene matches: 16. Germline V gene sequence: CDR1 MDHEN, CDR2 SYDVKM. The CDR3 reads CASSFVAGGPGSSGEQYF. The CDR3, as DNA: TGTGCCAGCAGTTTCGTAGCGGGGGGGCCTGGGTCCTCAGGCGAGCAGTACTTC.

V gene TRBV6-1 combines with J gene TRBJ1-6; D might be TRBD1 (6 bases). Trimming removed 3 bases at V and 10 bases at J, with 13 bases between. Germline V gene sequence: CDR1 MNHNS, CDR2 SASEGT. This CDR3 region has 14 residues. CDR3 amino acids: CASSERGAPSPLHF. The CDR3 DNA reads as TGTGCCAGCAGTGAGCGGGGGGCACCCTCACCCCTCCACTTT.

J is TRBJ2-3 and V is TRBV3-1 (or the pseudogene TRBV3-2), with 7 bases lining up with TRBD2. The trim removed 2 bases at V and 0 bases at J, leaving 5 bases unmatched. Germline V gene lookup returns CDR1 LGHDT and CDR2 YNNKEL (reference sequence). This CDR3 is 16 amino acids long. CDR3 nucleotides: TGTGCCAGCAGCCAATTTAGCGGGTTGAGCACAGATACGCAGTATTTT. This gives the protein CASSQFSGLSTDTQYF.

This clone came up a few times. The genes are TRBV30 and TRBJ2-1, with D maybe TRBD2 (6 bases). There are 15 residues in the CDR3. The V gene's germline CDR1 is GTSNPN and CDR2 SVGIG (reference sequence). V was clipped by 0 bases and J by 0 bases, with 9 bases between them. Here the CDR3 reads CAWSVGGVSYNEQFF. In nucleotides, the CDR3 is TGTGCCTGGAGTGTTGGCGGGGTCTCCTACAATGAGCAGTTCTTC.

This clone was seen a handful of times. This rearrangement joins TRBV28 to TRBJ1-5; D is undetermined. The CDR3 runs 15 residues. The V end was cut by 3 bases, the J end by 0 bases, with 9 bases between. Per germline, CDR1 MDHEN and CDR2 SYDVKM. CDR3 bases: TGTGCCAGCAGTTTCAGAGGGAATAGCAATCAGCCCCAGCATTTT. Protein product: CASSFRGNSNQPQHF.

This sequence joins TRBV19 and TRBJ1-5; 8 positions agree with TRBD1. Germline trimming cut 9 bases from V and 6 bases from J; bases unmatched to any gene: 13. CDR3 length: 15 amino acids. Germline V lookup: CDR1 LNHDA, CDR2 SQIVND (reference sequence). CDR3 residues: CASAGGEGLGQPQHF. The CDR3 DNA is TGTGCCAGCGCAGGGGGCGAGGGGTTGGGTCAGCCCCAGCATTTT.

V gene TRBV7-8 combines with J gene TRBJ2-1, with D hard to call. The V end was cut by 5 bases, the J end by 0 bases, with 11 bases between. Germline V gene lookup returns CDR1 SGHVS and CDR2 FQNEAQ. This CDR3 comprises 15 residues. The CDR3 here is CASSPSSLSYNEQFF. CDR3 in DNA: TGTGCCAGCAGCCCCAGTAGCCTCTCCTACAATGAGCAGTTCTTC.

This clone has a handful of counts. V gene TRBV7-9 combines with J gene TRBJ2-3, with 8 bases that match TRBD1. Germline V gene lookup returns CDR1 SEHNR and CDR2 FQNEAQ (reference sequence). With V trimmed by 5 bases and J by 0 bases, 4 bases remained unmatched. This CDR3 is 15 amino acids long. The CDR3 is CASSPQGVSTDTQYF. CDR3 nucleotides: TGTGCCAGCAGCCCACAGGGGGTGAGCACAGATACGCAGTATTTT. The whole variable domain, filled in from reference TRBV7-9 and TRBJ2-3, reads DTGVSQNPRHKITKRGQNVTFRCDPISEHNRLYWYRQTLGQGPEFLTYFQNEAQLEKSRLLSDRFSAERPKGSFSTLEIQRTEQGDSAMYLCASSPQGVSTDTQYFGPGTRLTVL.

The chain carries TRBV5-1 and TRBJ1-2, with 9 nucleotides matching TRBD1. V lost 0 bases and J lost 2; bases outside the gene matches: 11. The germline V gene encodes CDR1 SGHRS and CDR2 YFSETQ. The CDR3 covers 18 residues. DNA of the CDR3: TGCGCCAGCAGCTTGGTTCCGGGACAGGGTGCGGAAAACTATGGCTACACCTTC. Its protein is CASSLVPGQGAENYGYTF.

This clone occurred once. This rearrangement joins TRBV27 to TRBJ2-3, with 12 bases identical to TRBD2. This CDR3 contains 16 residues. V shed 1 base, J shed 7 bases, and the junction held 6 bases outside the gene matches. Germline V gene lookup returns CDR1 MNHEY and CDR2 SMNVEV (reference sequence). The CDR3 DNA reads TGTGCCAGCAGTTTATTAGCTAGCGGGGGGGCGAATACGCAGTATTTT. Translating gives CASSLLASGGANTQYF.

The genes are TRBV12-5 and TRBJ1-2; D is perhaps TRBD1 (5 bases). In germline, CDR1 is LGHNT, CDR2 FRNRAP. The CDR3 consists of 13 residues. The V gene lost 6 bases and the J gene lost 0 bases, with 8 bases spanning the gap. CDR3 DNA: TGTGCTAGTGGGACAGAAACTAACTATGGCTACACCTTC. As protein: CASGTETNYGYTF.

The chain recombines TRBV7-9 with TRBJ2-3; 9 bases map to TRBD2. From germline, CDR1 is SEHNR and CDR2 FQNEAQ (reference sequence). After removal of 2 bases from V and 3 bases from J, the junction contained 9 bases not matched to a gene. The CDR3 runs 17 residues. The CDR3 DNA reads TGTGCCAGCAGCTTAAGGGCTAGCGGGGCCGGTACAGATACGCAGTATTTT. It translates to CASSLRASGAGTDTQYF.

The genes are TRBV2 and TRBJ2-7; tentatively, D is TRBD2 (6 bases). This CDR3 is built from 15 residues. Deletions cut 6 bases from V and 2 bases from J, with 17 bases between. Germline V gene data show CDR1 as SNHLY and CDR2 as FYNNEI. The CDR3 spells CASSRTTLGTYEQYF. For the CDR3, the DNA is TGTGCCAGCAGCCGGACTACTCTCGGAACCTACGAGCAGTACTTC.

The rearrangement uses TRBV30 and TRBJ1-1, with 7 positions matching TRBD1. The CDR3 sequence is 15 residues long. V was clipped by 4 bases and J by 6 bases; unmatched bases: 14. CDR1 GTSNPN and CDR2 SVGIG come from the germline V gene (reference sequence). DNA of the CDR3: TGTGCCTGGACTACACCGGACAGGTCTCGGGCTGAAGCTTTCTTT. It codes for CAWTTPDRSRAEAFF.

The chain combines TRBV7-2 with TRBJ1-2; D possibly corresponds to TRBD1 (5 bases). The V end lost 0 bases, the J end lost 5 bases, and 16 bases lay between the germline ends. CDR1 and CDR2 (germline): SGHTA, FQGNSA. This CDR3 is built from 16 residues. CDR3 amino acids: CASSLAGTGHRYGYTF. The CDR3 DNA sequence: TGTGCCAGCAGCTTAGCGGGCACAGGCCACCGTTATGGCTACACCTTC.

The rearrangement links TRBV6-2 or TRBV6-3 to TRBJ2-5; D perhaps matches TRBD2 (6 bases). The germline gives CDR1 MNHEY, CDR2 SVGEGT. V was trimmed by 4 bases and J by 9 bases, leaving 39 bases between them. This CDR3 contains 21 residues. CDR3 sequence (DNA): TGTGCCAGCAGTTTCGACGAACGGATCCGGGTTAGCGGTGTTCCGCGAAGGGCCCAGTACTTC. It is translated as CASSFDERIRVSGVPRRAQYF.

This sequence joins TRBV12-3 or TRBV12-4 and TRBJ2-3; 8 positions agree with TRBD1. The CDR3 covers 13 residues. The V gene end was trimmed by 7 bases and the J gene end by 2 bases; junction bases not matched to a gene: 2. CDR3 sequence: CASNRGSTDTQYF. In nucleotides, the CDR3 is TGTGCCAGCAACAGGGGGTCCACAGATACGCAGTATTTT.

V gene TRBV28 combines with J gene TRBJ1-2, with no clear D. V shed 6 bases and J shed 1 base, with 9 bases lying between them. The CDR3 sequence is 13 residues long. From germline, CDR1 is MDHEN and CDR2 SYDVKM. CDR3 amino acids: CASSPDINYGYTF. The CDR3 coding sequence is TGTGCCAGCAGCCCCGACATTAACTATGGCTACACCTTC.

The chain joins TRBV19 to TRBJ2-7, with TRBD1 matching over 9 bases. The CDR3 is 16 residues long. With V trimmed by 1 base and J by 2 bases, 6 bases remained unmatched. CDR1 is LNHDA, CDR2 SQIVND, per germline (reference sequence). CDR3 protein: CASSIAGQGHPYEQYF. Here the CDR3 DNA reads TGTGCCAGTAGTATAGCTGGACAGGGGCACCCCTACGAGCAGTACTTC.

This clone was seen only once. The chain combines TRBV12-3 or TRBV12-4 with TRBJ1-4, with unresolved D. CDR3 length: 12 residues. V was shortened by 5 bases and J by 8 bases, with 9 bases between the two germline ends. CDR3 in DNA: TGTGCCAGCAGTCTCCCCGGGGAAAAACTGTTTTTT. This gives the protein CASSLPGEKLFF.

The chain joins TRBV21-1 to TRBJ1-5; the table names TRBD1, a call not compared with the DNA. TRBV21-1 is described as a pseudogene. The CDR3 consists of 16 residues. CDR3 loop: CASSKARAGGIQPQHF. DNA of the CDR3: TGTGCCAGCAGCAAAGCGCGGGCAGGGGGCATTCAGCCCCAGCATTTT.

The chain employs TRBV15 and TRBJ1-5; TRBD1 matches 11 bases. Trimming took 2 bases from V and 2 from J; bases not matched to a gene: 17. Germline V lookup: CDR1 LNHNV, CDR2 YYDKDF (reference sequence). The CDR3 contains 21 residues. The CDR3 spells CATSRTHPGTGGGRGNQPQHF. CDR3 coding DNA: TGTGCCACCAGCAGAACCCATCCCGGGACAGGGGGAGGTAGGGGCAATCAGCCCCAGCATTTT.

CDR3 amino acids: CASSRPRTGSQAYNEQFF. The CDR3 DNA follows: TGTGCCAGCAGCAGACCCCGAACAGGGTCGCAGGCCTACAATGAGCAGTTCTTC. The chain uses TRBV7-8 and TRBJ2-1; possible D gene TRBD1, 6 bases. V lost 5 bases and J 2 bases, leaving 22 bases between the germline ends. The CDR3 is made up of 18 amino acids. In germline, CDR1 is SGHVS, CDR2 FQNEAQ.

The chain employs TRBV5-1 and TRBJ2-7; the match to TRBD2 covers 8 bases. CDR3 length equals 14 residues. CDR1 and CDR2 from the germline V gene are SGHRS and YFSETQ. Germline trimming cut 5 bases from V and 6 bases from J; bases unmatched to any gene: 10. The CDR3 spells CASSRSGSFSEQYF. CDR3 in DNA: TGCGCCAGCAGTCGCAGCGGGAGCTTTTCCGAGCAGTACTTC.